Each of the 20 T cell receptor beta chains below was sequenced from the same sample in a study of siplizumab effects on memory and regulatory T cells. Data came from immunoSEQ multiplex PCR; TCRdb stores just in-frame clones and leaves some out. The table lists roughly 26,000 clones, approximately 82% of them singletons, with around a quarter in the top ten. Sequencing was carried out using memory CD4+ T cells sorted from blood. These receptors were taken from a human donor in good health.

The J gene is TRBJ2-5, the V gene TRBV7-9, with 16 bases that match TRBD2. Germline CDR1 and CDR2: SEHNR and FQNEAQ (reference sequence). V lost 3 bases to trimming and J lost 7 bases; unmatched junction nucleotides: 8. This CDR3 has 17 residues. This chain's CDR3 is CASSFGTSGRANGTQYF. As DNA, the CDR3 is TGTGCCAGCAGCTTTGGGACTAGCGGGAGGGCCAACGGGACCCAGTACTTC.

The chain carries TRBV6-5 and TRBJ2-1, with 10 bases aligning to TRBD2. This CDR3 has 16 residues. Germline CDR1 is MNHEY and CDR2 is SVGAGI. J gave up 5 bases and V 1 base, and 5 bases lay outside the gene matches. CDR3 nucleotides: TGTGCCAGCAGTTACTTTCCTAGCGGGAGTAACAATGAGCAGTTCTTC. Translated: CASSYFPSGSNNEQFF.

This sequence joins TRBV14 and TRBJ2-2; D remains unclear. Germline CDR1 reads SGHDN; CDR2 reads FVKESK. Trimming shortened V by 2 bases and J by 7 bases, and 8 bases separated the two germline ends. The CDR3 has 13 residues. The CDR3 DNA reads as TGTGCCAGCAGCCAATGGGCGAACGGGGAGCTGTTTTTT. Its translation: CASSQWANGELFF.

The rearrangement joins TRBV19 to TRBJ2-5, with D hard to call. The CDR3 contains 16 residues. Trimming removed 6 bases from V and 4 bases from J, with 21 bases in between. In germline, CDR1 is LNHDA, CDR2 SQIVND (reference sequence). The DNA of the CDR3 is TGTGCCAGTAGCCGGGCCGGAATCCCAAAGGGAGAGACCCAGTACTTC. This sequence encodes CASSRAGIPKGETQYF.

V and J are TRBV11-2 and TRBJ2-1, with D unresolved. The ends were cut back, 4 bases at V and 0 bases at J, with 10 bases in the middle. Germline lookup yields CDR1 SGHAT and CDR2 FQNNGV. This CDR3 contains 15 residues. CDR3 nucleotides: TGTGCCAGCAGCTCGCCAAGGCTCTCCTACAATGAGCAGTTCTTC. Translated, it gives CASSSPRLSYNEQFF.

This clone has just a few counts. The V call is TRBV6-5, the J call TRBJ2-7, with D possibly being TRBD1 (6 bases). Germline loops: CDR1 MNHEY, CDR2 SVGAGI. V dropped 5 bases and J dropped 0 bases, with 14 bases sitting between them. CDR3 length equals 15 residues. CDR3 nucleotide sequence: TGTGCCAGCAGTCCCCGGGACATGAGCTCCTACGAGCAGTACTTC. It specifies CASSPRDMSSYEQYF.

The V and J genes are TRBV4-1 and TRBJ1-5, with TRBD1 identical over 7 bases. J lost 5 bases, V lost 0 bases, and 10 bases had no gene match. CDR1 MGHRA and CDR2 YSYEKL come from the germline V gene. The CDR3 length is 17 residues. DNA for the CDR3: TGCGCCAGCAGCCAAGATTTGCCAGGGGGTTACGATCAGCCCCAGCATTTT. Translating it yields CASSQDLPGGYDQPQHF.

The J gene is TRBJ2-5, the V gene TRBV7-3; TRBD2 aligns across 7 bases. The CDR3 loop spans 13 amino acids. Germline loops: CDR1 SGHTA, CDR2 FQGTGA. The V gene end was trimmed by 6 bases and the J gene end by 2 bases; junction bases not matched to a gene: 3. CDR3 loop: CASSVSGQETQYF. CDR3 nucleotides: TGTGCCAGCAGTGTTAGCGGGCAAGAGACCCAGTACTTC.

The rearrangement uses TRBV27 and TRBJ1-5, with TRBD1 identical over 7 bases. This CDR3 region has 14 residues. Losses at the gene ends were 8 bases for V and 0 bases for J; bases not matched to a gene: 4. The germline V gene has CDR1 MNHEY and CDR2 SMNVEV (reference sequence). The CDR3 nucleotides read TGTGCCAGCCGGGGACAGTATAGCAATCAGCCCCAGCATTTT. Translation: CASRGQYSNQPQHF.

As DNA, the CDR3 is TGTGCCAGTAGTATCGGCTCCGCCTACGAGCAGTACTTC. Translated: CASSIGSAYEQYF. The chain employs TRBV19 and TRBJ2-7; D is uncertain. The V and J ends lost 3 bases and 2 bases respectively, with 8 bases between them. Per the germline V gene, CDR1 is LNHDA and CDR2 is SQIVND (reference sequence). The CDR3 is 13 residues long.

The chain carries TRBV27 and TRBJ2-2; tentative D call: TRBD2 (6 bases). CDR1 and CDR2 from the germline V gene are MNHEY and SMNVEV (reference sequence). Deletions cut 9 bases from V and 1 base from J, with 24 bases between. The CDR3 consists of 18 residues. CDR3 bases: TGTGCCAGAGAAAATCTCCAGCAAGGACTACAGAACACCGGGGAGCTGTTTTTT. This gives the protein CARENLQQGLQNTGELFF.

CDR3 sequence: CASSPLAGAVQETQYF. CDR3 nucleotide sequence: TGTGCCAGCAGTCCGTTAGCGGGAGCCGTACAAGAGACCCAGTACTTC. J is TRBJ2-5 and V is TRBV27; 9 bases line up with TRBD2. Looked up from germline, CDR1 is MNHEY and CDR2 is SMNVEV (reference sequence). The ends lost 5 bases at V and 2 bases at J; junction bases unmatched: 9. The CDR3 is 16 residues long.

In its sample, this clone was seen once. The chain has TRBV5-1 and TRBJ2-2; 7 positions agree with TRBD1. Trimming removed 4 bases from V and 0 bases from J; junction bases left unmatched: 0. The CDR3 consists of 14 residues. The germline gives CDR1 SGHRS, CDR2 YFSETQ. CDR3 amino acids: CASSGQANTGELFF. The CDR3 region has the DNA TGCGCCAGCAGCGGACAGGCGAACACCGGGGAGCTGTTTTTT.

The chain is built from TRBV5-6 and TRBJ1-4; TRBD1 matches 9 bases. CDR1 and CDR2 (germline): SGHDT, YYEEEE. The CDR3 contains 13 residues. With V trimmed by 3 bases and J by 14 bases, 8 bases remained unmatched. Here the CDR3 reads CASSYPGTGILFF. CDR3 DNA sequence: TGTGCCAGCAGCTATCCCGGGACAGGGATTCTGTTTTTT. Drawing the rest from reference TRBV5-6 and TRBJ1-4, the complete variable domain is DAGVTQSPTHLIKTRGQQVTLRCSPKSGHDTVSWYQQALGQGPQFIFQYYEEEERQRGNFPDRFSGHQFPNYSSELNVNALLLGDSALYLCASSYPGTGILFFGSGTQLSVL.

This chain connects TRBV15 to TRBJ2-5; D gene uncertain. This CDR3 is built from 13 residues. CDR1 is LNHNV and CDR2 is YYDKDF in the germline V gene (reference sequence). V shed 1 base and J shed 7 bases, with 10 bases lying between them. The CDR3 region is CATSRGGLGTQYF. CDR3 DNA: TGTGCCACCAGCAGAGGGGGTCTAGGGACCCAGTACTTC.

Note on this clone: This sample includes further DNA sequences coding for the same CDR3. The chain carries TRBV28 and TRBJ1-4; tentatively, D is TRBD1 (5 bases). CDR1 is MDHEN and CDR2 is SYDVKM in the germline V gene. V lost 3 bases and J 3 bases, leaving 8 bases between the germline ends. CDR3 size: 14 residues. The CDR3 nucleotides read TGTGCCAGCAGTTTGGGGGGGGCTAATGAAAAACTGTTTTTT. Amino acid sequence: CASSLGGANEKLFF.

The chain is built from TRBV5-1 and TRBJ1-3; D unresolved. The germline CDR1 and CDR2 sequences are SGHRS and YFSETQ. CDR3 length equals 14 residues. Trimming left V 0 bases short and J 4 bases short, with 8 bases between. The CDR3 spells CASSLAGFGNTIYF. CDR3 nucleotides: TGCGCCAGCAGCTTGGCGGGATTCGGAAACACCATATATTTT.

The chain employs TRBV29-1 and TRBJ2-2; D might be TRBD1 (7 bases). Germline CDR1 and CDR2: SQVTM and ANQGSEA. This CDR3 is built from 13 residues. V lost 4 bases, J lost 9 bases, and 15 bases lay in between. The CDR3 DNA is TGCAGCGTTGGGAACAGGGGAGGCCGGGAGCTGTTTTTT. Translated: CSVGNRGGRELFF.

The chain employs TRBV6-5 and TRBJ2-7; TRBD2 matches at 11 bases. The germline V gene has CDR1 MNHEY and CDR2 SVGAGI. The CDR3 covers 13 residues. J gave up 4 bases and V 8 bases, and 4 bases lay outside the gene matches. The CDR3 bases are TGTGCCAGCCGTAGCGGGAGGGGTTACGAGCAGTACTTC. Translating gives CASRSGRGYEQYF.

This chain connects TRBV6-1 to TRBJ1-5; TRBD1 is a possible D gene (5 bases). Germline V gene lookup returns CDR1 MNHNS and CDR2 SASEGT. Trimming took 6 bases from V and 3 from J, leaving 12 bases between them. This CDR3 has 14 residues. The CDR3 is CASRTVLDNQPQHF. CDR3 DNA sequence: TGTGCCAGCAGGACAGTACTCGACAATCAGCCCCAGCATTTT.